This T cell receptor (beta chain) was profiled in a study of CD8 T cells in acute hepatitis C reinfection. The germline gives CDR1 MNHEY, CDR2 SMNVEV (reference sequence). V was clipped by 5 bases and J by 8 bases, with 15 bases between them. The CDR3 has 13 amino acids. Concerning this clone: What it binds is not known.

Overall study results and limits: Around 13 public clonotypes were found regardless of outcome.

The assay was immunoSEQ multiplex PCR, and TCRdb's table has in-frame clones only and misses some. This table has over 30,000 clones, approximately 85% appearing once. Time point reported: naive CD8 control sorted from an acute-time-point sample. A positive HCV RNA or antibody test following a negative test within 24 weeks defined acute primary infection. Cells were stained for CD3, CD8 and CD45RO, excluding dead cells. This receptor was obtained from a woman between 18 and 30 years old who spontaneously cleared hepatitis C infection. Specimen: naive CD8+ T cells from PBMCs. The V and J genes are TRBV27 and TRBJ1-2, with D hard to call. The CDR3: CASSKADGRGYTF. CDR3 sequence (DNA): TGTGCCAGCAGTAAAGCCGATGGACGAGGCTACACCTTC.